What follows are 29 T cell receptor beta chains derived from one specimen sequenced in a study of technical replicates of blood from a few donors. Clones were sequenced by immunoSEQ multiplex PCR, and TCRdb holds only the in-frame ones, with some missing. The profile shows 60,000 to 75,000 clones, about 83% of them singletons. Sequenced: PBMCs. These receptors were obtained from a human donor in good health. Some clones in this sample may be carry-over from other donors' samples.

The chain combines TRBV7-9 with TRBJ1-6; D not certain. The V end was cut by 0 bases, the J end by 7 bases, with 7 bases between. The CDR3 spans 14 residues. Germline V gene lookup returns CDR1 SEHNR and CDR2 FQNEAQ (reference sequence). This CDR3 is CASSLAGDNSPLHF. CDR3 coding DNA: TGTGCCAGCAGCTTAGCAGGAGACAATTCACCCCTCCACTTT.

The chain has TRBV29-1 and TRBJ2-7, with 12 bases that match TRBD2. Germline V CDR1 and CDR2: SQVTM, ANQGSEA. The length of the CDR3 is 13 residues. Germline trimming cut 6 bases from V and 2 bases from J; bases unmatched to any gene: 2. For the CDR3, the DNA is TGCAGCGTCTCTAGCGGGAGGGCCTACGAGCAGTACTTC. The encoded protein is CSVSSGRAYEQYF.

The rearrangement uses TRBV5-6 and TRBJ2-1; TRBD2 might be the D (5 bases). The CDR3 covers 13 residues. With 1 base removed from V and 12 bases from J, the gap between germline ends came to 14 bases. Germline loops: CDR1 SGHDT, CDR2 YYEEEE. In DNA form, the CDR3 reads TGTGCCAGCAGCTTGATGGGAGCCTTGGGGCAGTTCTTC. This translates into CASSLMGALGQFF.

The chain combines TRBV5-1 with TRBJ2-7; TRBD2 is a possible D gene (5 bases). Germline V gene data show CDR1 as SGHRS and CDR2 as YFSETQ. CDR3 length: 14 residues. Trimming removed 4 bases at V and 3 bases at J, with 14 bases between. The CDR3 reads CASSILGDYYEQYF. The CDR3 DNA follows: TGCGCCAGCAGCATACTGGGAGATTACTACGAGCAGTACTTC.

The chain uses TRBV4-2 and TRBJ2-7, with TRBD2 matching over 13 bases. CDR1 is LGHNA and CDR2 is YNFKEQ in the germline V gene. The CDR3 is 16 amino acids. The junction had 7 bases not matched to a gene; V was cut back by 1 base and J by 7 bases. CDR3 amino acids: CASSQGLAGGQIEQYF. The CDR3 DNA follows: TGTGCCAGCAGCCAAGGACTAGCGGGAGGCCAGATAGAGCAGTACTTC.

DNA for the CDR3: TGTGCCAGTAGTTGGACAGGGATTTCCGAGCAGTACTTC. Translating gives CASSWTGISEQYF. The chain has TRBV19 and TRBJ2-7; the match to TRBD1 covers 8 bases. This CDR3 comprises 13 residues. From germline, CDR1 is LNHDA and CDR2 SQIVND (reference sequence). V was pared by 5 bases and J by 6 bases, with 6 bases of the junction left unmatched.

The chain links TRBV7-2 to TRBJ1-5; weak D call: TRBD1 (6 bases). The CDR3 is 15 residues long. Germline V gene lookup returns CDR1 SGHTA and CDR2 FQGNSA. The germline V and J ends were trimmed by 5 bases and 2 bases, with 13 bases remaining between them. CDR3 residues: CASSPQGWGNQPQHF. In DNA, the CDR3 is TGTGCCAGCAGCCCCCAGGGGTGGGGCAATCAGCCCCAGCATTTT.

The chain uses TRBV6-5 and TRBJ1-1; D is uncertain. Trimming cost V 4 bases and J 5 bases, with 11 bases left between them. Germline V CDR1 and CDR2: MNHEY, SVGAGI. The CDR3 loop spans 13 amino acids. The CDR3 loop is CASSLYRGTEAFF. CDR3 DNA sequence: TGTGCCAGCAGTTTATACCGAGGGACTGAAGCTTTCTTT.

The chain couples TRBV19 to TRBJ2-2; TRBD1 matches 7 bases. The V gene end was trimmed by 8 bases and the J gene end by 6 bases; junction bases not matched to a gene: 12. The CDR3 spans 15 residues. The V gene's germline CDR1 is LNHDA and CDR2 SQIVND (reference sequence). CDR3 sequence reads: CASASITGVAGELFF. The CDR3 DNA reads TGTGCCAGTGCGTCAATCACAGGGGTTGCCGGGGAGCTGTTTTTT.

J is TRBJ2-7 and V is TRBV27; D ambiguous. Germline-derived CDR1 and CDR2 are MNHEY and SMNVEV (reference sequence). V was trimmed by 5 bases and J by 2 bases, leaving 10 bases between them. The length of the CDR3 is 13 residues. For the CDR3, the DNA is TGTGCCAGCAGTCATCAAGCTACCTACGAGCAGTACTTC. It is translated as CASSHQATYEQYF.

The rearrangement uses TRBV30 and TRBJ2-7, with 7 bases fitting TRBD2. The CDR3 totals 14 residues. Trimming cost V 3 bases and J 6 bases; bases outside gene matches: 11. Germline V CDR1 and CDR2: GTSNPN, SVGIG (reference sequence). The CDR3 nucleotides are TGTGCCTGGAGCTCGGGGGGTAGTTGGGGCGAGCAGTACTTC. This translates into CAWSSGGSWGEQYF.

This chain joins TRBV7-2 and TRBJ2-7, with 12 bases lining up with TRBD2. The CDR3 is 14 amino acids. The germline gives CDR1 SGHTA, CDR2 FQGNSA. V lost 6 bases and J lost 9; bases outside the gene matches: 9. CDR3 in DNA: TGTGCCAGCAGGAGCGGGACTAGCGGGCAGAGGCAGTACTTC. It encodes CASRSGTSGQRQYF.

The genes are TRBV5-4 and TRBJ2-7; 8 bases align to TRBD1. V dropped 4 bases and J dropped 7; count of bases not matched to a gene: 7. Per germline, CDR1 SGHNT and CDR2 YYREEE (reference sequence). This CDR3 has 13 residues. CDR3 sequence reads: CASSINTGGEQYF. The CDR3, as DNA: TGTGCCAGCAGCATTAATACAGGGGGGGAGCAGTACTTC.

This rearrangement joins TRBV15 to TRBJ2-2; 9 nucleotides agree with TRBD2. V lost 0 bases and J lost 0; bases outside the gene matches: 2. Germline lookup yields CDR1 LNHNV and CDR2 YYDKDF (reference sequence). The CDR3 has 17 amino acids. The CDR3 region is CATSRDASGANTGELFF. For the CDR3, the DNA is TGTGCCACCAGCAGAGATGCTAGCGGGGCGAACACCGGGGAGCTGTTTTTT.

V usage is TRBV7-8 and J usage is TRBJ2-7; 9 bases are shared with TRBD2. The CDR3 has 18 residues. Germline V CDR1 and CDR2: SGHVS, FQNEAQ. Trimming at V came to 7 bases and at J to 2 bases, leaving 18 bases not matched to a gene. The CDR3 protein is CASTPLKPGLAYTYEQYF. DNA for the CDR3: TGTGCCAGCACACCACTTAAACCCGGACTAGCGTATACCTACGAGCAGTACTTC.

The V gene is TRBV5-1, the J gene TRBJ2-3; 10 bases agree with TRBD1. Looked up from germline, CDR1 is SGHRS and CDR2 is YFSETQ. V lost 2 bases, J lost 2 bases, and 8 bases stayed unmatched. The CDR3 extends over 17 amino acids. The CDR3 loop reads CASSLRGQGRTTDTQYF. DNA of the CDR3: TGCGCCAGCAGCTTACGGGGACAGGGGCGAACCACAGATACGCAGTATTTT.

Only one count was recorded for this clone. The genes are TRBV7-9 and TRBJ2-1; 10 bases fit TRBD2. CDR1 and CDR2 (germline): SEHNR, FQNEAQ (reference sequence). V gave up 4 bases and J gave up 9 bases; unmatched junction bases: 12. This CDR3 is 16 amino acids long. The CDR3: CASSSAESGRAGEQFF. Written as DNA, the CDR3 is TGTGCCAGCAGCTCGGCGGAGAGCGGGAGGGCCGGTGAGCAGTTCTTC.

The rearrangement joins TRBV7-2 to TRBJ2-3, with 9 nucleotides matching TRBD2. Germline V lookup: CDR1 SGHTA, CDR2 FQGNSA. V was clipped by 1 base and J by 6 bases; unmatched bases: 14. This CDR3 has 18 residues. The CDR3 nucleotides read TGTGCCAGCAGCTTAGTTAGCCAAGCGGGGGGCCCGCGGGATACGCAGTATTTT. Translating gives CASSLVSQAGGPRDTQYF. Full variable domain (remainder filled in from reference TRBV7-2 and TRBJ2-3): GAGVSQSPSNKVTEKGKDVELRCDPISGHTALYWYRQSLGQGLEFLIYFQGNSAPDKSGLPSDRFSAERTGGSVSTLTIQRTQQEDSAVYLCASSLVSQAGGPRDTQYFGPGTRLTVL.

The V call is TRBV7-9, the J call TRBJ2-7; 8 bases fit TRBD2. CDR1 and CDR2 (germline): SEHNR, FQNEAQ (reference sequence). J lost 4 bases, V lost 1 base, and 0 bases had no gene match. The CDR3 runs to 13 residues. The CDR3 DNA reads TGTGCCAGCAGCTTAGGCGGGAGGTACGAGCAGTACTTC. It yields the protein CASSLGGRYEQYF. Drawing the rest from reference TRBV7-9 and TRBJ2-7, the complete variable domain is DTGVSQNPRHKITKRGQNVTFRCDPISEHNRLYWYRQTLGQGPEFLTYFQNEAQLEKSRLLSDRFSAERPKGSFSTLEIQRTEQGDSAMYLCASSLGGRYEQYFGPGTRLTVT.

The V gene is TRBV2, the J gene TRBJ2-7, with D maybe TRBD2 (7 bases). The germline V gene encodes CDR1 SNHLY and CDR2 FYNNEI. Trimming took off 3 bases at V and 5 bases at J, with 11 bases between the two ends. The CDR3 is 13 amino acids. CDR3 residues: CASSERGGHEQYF. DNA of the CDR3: TGTGCCAGCAGTGAGAGGGGGGGGCACGAGCAGTACTTC.

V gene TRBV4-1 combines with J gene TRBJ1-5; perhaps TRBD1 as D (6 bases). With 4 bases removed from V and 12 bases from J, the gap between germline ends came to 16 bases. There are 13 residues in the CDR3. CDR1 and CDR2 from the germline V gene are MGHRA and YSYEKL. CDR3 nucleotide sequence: TGCGCCAGCAGCCCAGGTTGGGCAGGGGACCAGCATTTT. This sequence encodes CASSPGWAGDQHF.

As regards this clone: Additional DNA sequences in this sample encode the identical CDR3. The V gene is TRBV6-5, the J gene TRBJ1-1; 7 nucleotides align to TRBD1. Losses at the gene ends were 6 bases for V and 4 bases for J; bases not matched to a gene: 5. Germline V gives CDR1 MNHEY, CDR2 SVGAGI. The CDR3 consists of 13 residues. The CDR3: CASRTPGGTEAFF. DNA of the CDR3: TGTGCCAGCAGAACCCCAGGGGGCACTGAAGCTTTCTTT.

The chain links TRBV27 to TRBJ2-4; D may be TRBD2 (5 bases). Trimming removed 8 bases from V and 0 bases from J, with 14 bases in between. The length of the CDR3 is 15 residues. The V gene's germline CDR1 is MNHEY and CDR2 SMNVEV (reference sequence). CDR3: CASRPSGIAKNIQYF. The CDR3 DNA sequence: TGTGCCAGCCGACCCTCCGGGATAGCCAAAAACATTCAGTACTTC.

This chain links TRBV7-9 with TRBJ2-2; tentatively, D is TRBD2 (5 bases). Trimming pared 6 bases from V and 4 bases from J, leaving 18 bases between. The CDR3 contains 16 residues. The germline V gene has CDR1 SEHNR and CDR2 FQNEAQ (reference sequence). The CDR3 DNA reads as TGTGCCAGCAGAGACCTCATGAGGGCGGGCACCGGGGAGCTGTTTTTT. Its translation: CASRDLMRAGTGELFF.

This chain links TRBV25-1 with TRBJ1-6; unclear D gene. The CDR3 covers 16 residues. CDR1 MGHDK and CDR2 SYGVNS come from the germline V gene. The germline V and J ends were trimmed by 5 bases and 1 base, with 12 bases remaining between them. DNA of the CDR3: TGTGCCAGCAGTCTCGGGGAGGCGTCCTATAATTCACCCCTCCACTTT. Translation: CASSLGEASYNSPLHF.

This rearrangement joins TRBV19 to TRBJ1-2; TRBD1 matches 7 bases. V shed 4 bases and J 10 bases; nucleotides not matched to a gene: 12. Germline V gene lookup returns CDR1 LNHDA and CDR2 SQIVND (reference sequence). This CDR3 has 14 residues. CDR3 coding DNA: TGTGCCAGTAGTAAAACTACAGGGGTGCTTGACTACACCTTC. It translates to CASSKTTGVLDYTF.

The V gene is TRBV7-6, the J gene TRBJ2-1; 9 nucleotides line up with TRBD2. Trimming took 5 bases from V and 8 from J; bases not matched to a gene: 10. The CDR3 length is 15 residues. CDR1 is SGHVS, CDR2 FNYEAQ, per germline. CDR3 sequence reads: CASSPPSGIFDEQFF. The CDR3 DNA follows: TGTGCCAGCAGCCCACCTAGCGGGATATTTGATGAGCAGTTCTTC.

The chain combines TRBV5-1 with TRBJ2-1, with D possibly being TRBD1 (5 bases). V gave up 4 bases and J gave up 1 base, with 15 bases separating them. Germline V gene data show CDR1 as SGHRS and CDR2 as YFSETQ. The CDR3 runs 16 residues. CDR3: CASSKDTGASYNEQFF. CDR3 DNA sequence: TGCGCCAGCAGCAAGGATACAGGTGCTTCCTACAATGAGCAGTTCTTC.

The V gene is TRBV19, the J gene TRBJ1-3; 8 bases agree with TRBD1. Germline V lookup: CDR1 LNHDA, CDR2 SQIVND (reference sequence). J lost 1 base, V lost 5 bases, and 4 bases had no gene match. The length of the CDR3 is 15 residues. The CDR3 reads CASSLGQGSGNTIYF. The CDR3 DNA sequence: TGTGCCAGTAGTTTAGGACAGGGTTCTGGAAACACCATATATTTT.